The T cell receptor (beta chain) described here comes from a study of cytomegalovirus exposure and HLA in healthy donors. Study results and caveats: Diagnosis of cytomegalovirus status made by the classifier reportedly showed high specificity and sensitivity.

Regarding this clone: Antigen unknown.

It was with 60 Vbeta and 13 Jbeta primers that the PCR ran. Sequencing used immunoSEQ multiplex PCR; TCRdb keeps in-frame clones, though not all of them. The sample has fewer than 250,000 clones, roughly 88% seen once. This CDR3 is 13 amino acids long. Germline V gives CDR1 GTSNPN, CDR2 SVGIG (reference sequence). Trimming cost V 4 bases and J 13 bases; bases outside gene matches: 12. This TCR derives from a boy younger than 10 in good health and CMV-seronegative. This chain links TRBV30 with TRBJ1-4, with 7 nucleotides matching TRBD1. The source material was PBMCs. The CDR3: CAWIGDREGRLFF. CDR3 sequence (DNA): TGTGCCTGGATCGGAGACAGGGAAGGTCGACTGTTTTTT.